A selection of T cell receptor beta chains follows, all from one sample in a study of T cell repertoires in cytomegalovirus infection. TCRdb called the reads again in MiXCR, with one record for every CDR3 protein. Here the sample spans under 150,000 distinct CDR3 sequences, roughly 31% being singletons. Their specific antigens are unknown. Sequencing used CD8+ T cells from cultured PBMCs, obtained from culture after CMV antigen stimulation. The receptors stem from a human donor in good health (CMV status not recorded). Some clones in this sample may be carry-over from other donors' samples. CDR3s include the opening cysteine and the closing phenylalanine or tryptophan. A D gene is named only where the DNA matches it firmly. Not every row has a clone size; where given, it reads once, few, many or a size class.

CDR3 length	V gene	J gene	D gene	clone size	CDR3 protein	CDR3 DNA
21	TRBV2	TRBJ2-3	TRBD2	NA	CASSVEFPGLAGSPSTDTQYF	TGTGCCAGCAGTGTTGAATTCCCAGGACTAGCGGGAAGCCCTAGCACAGATACGCAGTATTTT
12	TRBV6-6	TRBJ2-3	NA	NA	CASSYGVDTQYF	TGTGCCAGCAGTTACGGGGTAGATACGCAGTATTTT
15	TRBV28	TRBJ2-2	NA	NA	CASTQRGSVTGELFF	TGTGCCAGCACACAGAGGGGGTCCGTCACCGGGGAGCTGTTTTTT
15	TRBV12-3/TRBV12-4	TRBJ2-7	TRBD1	NA	CASSLGGDRAYEQYF	TGTGCCAGCAGTTTAGGGGGGGACAGGGCCTACGAGCAGTACTTC
14	TRBV6-5	TRBJ2-3	NA	many	CASSNWGSSDTQYF	TGTGCCAGCTCGAATTGGGGCTCCTCAGATACGCAGTATTTT
15	TRBV2	TRBJ2-7	NA	NA	CASADPGGHSYEQYF	TGTGCCAGCGCCGACCCAGGGGGGCACTCCTACGAGCAGTACTTC
13	TRBV28	TRBJ1-1	NA	few	CASTPRGNTEAFF	TGTGCCAGCACTCCCAGGGGAAACACTGAAGCTTTCTTT
15	TRBV7-3	TRBJ1-3	NA	NA	CASSFDTSSGNTIYF	TGTGCCAGCAGCTTCGACACGAGCTCTGGAAACACCATATATTTT
14	TRBV6-8	TRBJ1-2	TRBD1	NA	CASSYGTDPDGYTF	TGTGCCAGCAGTTACGGGACAGACCCTGACGGCTACACCTTC
14	TRBV4-1	TRBJ2-4	NA	many	CASSQEHHGDIQYF	TGCGCCAGCAGCCAAGAACATCATGGGGACATTCAGTACTTC
16	TRBV4-3	TRBJ2-5	NA	NA	CASSQDPGGQQETQYF	TGCGCCAGCAGCCAAGATCCCGGGGGGCAACAAGAGACCCAGTACTTC
15	TRBV20-1	TRBJ2-7	TRBD1	few	CSARIRTGAPYEQYF	TGCAGTGCTAGGATAAGGACAGGGGCGCCCTACGAGCAGTACTTC
15	TRBV28	TRBJ2-7	NA	NA	CASSFRAPISYEQYF	TGTGCCAGCAGTTTTCGGGCACCTATCTCCTACGAGCAGTACTTC
13	TRBV27	TRBJ1-2	NA	NA	CASSLHQSYGYTF	TGTGCCAGCAGTTTACACCAGAGCTATGGCTACACCTTC
16	TRBV20-1	TRBJ1-6	NA	NA	CSARPVGRSYNSPLHF	TGCAGTGCTAGGCCCGTGGGCCGCTCCTATAATTCACCCCTCCACTTT
13	TRBV6-1	TRBJ2-7	NA	few	CASSEFEVYEQYF	TGTGCCAGCAGTGAATTCGAGGTATACGAGCAGTACTTC
14	TRBV4-1	TRBJ1-5	NA	NA	CAISLGLGNQPQHF	TGCGCCATCAGCCTGGGATTAGGCAATCAGCCCCAGCATTTT
15	TRBV7-6	TRBJ1-5	NA	once	CASSLAGHSNQPQHF	TGTGCCAGCAGCTTGGCAGGTCATAGCAATCAGCCCCAGCATTTT
16	TRBV7-4	TRBJ1-1	NA	NA	CASSLDSGETNTEAFF	TGTGCCAGCAGCTTAGATTCAGGGGAGACGAACACTGAAGCTTTCTTT
15	TRBV7-9	TRBJ2-3	TRBD1	few	CASSTTGTAISDPYF	TGTGCCAGCAGCACGACCGGGACAGCTATCTCGGACCCGTATTTT
17	TRBV19	TRBJ1-5	NA	few	CASGAGELKYSNQPQHF	TGTGCCAGCGGGGCGGGCGAACTGAAATATAGCAATCAGCCCCAGCATTTT
14	TRBV27	TRBJ1-1	TRBD1	NA	CASSVTGGNTEAFF	TGTGCCAGCAGTGTGACAGGGGGCAACACTGAAGCCTTCTTT
13	TRBV7-2	TRBJ1-1	TRBD1	many	CASSLTTGGVAFF	TGTGCCAGCAGCTTAACCACAGGGGGAGTAGCTTTCTTT
18	TRBV4-3	TRBJ1-2	NA	NA	CASSQGPLLIDRNYGYTF	TGCGCCAGCAGCCAAGGCCCCCTACTCATAGACAGGAACTATGGCTACACCTTC
12	TRBV7-8	TRBJ1-2	NA	few	CASSRTEMGYTF	TGTGCCAGCAGCCGGACGGAGATGGGCTACACCTTC
13	TRBV12-3/TRBV12-4	TRBJ2-3	NA	once	CASSKREADTQYF	TGTGCCAGCAGTAAACGAGAGGCAGATACGCAGTATTTT
13	TRBV19	TRBJ2-1	NA	NA	CASSMDHWSEQFF	TGTGCCAGTAGTATGGACCACTGGAGCGAGCAGTTCTTC
15	TRBV2	TRBJ1-1	NA	NA	CASSDSWGRGTEAFF	TGTGCCAGCAGTGATTCGTGGGGGCGCGGCACTGAAGCTTTCTTT
16	TRBV7-6	TRBJ2-1	TRBD1	many	CASSLAPDRANNEQFF	TGTGCCAGCAGCTTAGCCCCCGACAGGGCAAACAATGAGCAGTTCTTC
14	TRBV12-3/TRBV12-4	TRBJ1-1	TRBD1	few	CASSTGTGGSEAFF	TGTGCCAGCAGTACCGGGACAGGGGGTTCTGAAGCTTTCTTT
16	TRBV6-2/TRBV6-3	TRBJ1-1	TRBD1	NA	CASSLRDRRMNTEAFF	TGTGCCAGCAGCCTCCGGGACAGGAGAATGAACACTGAAGCTTTCTTT
14	TRBV7-8	TRBJ1-1	NA	NA	CASSSSDLNTEAFF	TGTGCCAGCAGCTCATCAGACCTGAACACTGAAGCTTTCTTT
15	TRBV6-5	TRBJ1-4	NA	few	CASSYSSGTNEKLFF	TGTGCCAGCAGTTACTCGTCAGGGACTAATGAAAAACTGTTTTTT
16	TRBV7-9	TRBJ1-2	NA	few	CASSPPPGRIDYGYTF	TGTGCCAGCAGCCCACCCCCGGGCCGGATAGACTATGGCTACACCTTC
16	TRBV12-3/TRBV12-4	TRBJ2-1	NA	NA	CASSFYYKLPRNEQFF	TGTGCCAGCAGTTTTTATTACAAACTTCCAAGAAATGAGCAGTTCTTC
16	TRBV12-5	TRBJ2-2	NA	NA	CASGFTSALNTGELFF	TGTGCTAGTGGTTTCACGAGCGCTCTTAACACCGGGGAGCTGTTTTTT
12	TRBV12-5	TRBJ2-1	NA	NA	CASAEGNNEQFF	TGTGCTAGTGCTGAAGGGAACAATGAGCAGTTCTTC
11	TRBV2	TRBJ2-3	NA	few	CASSEGDTQYF	TGTGCCAGCAGTGAAGGAGATACGCAGTATTTT
19	TRBV7-2	TRBJ2-2	TRBD2	few	CASSLVGRLAGDYTGELFF	TGTGCCAGCAGCTTAGTAGGGCGTCTAGCGGGGGACTATACCGGGGAGCTGTTTTTT
13	TRBV6-1	TRBJ2-3	NA	many	CASSGGITDTQYF	TGTGCCAGCAGCGGAGGTATCACAGATACGCAGTATTTT
19	TRBV2	TRBJ1-5	NA	few	CASSPKGVQGVYSNQPQHF	TGTGCCAGCAGCCCAAAGGGGGTACAGGGCGTCTATAGCAATCAGCCCCAGCATTTT
14	TRBV28	TRBJ2-3	NA	many	CASSSGPITDTQYF	TGTGCCAGCAGTTCCGGCCCAATCACAGATACGCAGTATTTT
15	TRBV20-1	TRBJ2-5	NA	few	CSARDQLAPGETQYF	TGCAGTGCTAGAGACCAACTAGCCCCCGGGGAGACCCAGTACTTC
17	TRBV4-1	TRBJ2-1	TRBD2	NA	CASSQDTSSGGAYEQFF	TGCGCCAGCAGCCAAGATACATCTAGCGGGGGGGCCTATGAGCAGTTCTTC
11	TRBV12-3/TRBV12-4	TRBJ2-7	NA	few	CASSAGLEQYF	TGTGCCAGCAGTGCCGGCCTCGAGCAGTACTTC
13	TRBV24-1	TRBJ1-5	NA	few	CATSGEGNQPQHF	TGTGCCACCAGTGGGGAAGGGAATCAGCCCCAGCATTTT
14	TRBV10-3	TRBJ1-2	TRBD1	NA	CAISRTGHLYGYTF	TGTGCCATCAGCCGGACAGGACACCTCTATGGCTACACCTTC
15	TRBV6-1	TRBJ1-5	TRBD1	many	CASEGQGKLNQPQHF	TGTGCCAGCGAGGGACAGGGGAAACTAAATCAGCCCCAGCATTTT
16	TRBV18	TRBJ2-3	NA	few	CASSPPEVPIGDTQYF	TGTGCCAGCTCACCACCGGAAGTCCCCATTGGGGATACGCAGTATTTT